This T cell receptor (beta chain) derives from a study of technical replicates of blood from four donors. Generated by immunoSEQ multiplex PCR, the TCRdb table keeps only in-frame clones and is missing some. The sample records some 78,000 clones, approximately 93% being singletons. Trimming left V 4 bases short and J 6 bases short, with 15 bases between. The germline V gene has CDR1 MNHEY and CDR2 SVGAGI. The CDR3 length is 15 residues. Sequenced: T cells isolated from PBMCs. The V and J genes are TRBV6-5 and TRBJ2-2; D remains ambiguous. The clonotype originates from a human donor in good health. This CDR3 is CASSLLALNAGELFF. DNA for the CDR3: TGTGCCAGCAGTTTATTAGCATTAAACGCCGGGGAGCTGTTTTTT.